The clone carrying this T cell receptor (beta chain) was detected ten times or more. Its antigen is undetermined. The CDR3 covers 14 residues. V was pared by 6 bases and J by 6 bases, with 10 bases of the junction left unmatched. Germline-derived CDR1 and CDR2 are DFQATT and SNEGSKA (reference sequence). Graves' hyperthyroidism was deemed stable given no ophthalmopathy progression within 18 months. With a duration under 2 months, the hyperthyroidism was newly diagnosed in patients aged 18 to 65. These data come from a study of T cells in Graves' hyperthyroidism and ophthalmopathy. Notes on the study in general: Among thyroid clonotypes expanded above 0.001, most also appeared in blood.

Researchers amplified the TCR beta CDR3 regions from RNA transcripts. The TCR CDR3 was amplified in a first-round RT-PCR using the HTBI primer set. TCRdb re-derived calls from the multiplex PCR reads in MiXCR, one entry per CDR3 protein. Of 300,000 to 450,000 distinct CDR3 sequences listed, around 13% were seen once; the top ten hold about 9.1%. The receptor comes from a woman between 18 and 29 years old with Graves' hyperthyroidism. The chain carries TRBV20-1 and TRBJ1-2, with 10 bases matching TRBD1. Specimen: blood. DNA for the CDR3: TGCAGTGCCACCGGGACAGGGGCTAGGAATGGCTACACCTTC. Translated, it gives CSATGTGARNGYTF.